The 17 T cell receptor beta chains reported below all come from one sample, sequenced in a study of post-analysis software for immune sequencing data. The study's findings and limits: With TRBV5-6, TRBV5-1 and TRBV20-1 included, five TRBV segments were more frequent in patients than in controls.

Their antigens remain unidentified. Unique molecular identifiers featured in each of the TCR beta cDNA libraries. MiXCR, applied by TCRdb to the PCR reads, yields one record per CDR3 protein. The table records fewer than 700,000 distinct CDR3 sequences, 44% of them present only once. The sequencing input was blood. The source is a girl aged 10-17 years with multiple sclerosis.

The chain recombines TRBV20-1 with TRBJ1-1; D remains ambiguous. V shed 3 bases and J shed 4 bases, with 9 bases lying between them. Germline values: CDR1 DFQATT, CDR2 SNEGSKA (reference sequence). The length of the CDR3 is 12 residues. This CDR3 reads CSASGDSTEAFF. CDR3 DNA: TGCAGTGCTAGTGGGGATAGCACTGAAGCTTTCTTT.

Comment on this clonotype: The junction departs from germline at one end; a sequencing error may be responsible. The chain uses TRBV25-1 and TRBJ2-1; weak D call: TRBD2 (6 bases). Germline assignment: CDR1 MGHDK and CDR2 SYGVNS. The CDR3 covers 16 residues. CDR3 amino acids: CVSSDLGGTSYNEQFF. The CDR3 nucleotides read TGTGTCAGCAGTGATTTGGGGGGTACCTCCTACAATGAGCAGTTCTTC.

The V and J genes are TRBV12-3 or TRBV12-4 and TRBJ1-2; 8 positions agree with TRBD1. With 6 bases clipped from V and 7 bases from J, the junction kept 7 bases outside the gene matches. The CDR3 has 13 residues. For the CDR3, the DNA is TGTGCCAGCAGCCGTGGACAGGGCAGTGGCTACACCTTC. It yields the protein CASSRGQGSGYTF.

The gene calls are TRBV12-3 or TRBV12-4 and TRBJ2-7; 11 bases line up with TRBD2. The V segment lost 4 bases and the J segment 2 bases; nucleotides outside the gene matches: 10. CDR3 length equals 17 residues. The CDR3 sequence is CASSSAPILAGAYEQYF. CDR3 DNA sequence: TGTGCCAGCAGTTCGGCTCCGATACTAGCGGGGGCCTACGAGCAGTACTTC.

The chain is built from TRBV7-2 and TRBJ2-1, with 9 bases lining up with TRBD2. The CDR3 has 15 residues. The V segment lost 2 bases and the J segment 8 bases; nucleotides outside the gene matches: 7. Per the germline V gene, CDR1 is SGHTA and CDR2 is FQGNSA. In DNA, the CDR3 is TGTGCCAGCAGCTTACTGGGCGGGGGGGTGGATGAGCAGTTCTTC. It codes for CASSLLGGGVDEQFF. Full variable domain (rest looked up from reference TRBV7-2 and TRBJ2-1): GAGVSQSPSNKVTEKGKDVELRCDPISGHTALYWYRQSLGQGLEFLIYFQGNSAPDKSGLPSDRFSAERTGGSVSTLTIQRTQQEDSAVYLCASSLLGGGVDEQFFGPGTRLTVL.

Only a few counts were recorded for this clonotype. This chain uses TRBV2 with TRBJ2-1; TRBD2 matches 10 bases. Germline CDR1 and CDR2: SNHLY and FYNNEI. CDR3 length: 15 residues. The J segment lost 7 bases and the V segment lost 7 bases, leaving 10 bases of the junction unmatched. DNA for the CDR3: TGTGCCAGCATCTCGGTGCCTAGCGGGAGTAATGAGCAGTTCTTC. Protein: CASISVPSGSNEQFF.

This clonotype was recorded once. The chain uses TRBV20-1 and TRBJ2-1; D is undetermined. Germline CDR1 reads DFQATT; CDR2 reads SNEGSKA (reference sequence). V shed 2 bases and J shed 13 bases, with 18 bases lying between them. The CDR3 consists of 13 residues. The DNA for the CDR3 is TGCAGTGCTAGATTACCCGTGGGCCCGATTCAGTTCTTC. Translated, it gives CSARLPVGPIQFF.

The chain is built from TRBV3-1 and TRBJ1-1; D ambiguous. The V end was cut by 6 bases, the J end by 8 bases, with 10 bases between. The germline CDR1 and CDR2 sequences are LGHDT and YNNKEL (reference sequence). The CDR3 is 11 residues long. CDR3 sequence reads: CASSDSIEAFF. The CDR3 nucleotides read TGTGCCAGCAGTGACTCGATCGAAGCTTTCTTT.

The chain carries TRBV6-5 and TRBJ2-7; 9 bases line up with TRBD1. V shed 6 bases, J shed 6 bases, and the junction held 9 bases outside the gene matches. This CDR3 is built from 14 residues. Looked up from germline, CDR1 is MNHEY and CDR2 is SVGAGI. Here the CDR3 DNA reads TGTGCCAGCAGAAGCGGGACAGGGCGTCGCGAGCAGTACTTC. Translating gives CASRSGTGRREQYF.

Note on this clonotype: The final CDR3 position lacks the conserved phenylalanine or tryptophan, pointing to a likely read error. This chain connects TRBV10-3 to TRBJ2-6; maybe TRBD2 (5 bases). The germline V gene has CDR1 ENHRY and CDR2 SYGVKD. CDR3 length equals 14 residues. Trimming pared 4 bases from V and 4 bases from J, leaving 8 bases between. Here the CDR3 reads CAISGTAGANVLTC. Here the CDR3 DNA reads TGTGCCATCAGTGGGACTGCCGGGGCCAACGTCCTGACTTGC.

The CDR3 loop reads CSVEDNTGDNYGYTF. As DNA, the CDR3 is TGCAGCGTTGAAGATAACACAGGGGACAACTATGGCTACACCTTC. The chain recombines TRBV29-1 with TRBJ1-2; 7 bases map to TRBD1. Germline CDR1 reads SQVTM; CDR2 reads ANQGSEA. With V trimmed by 0 bases and J by 2 bases, 6 bases remained unmatched. The CDR3 runs to 15 residues.

The V call is TRBV12-3 or TRBV12-4, the J call TRBJ2-1, with D hard to call. The V end lost 5 bases, the J end lost 6 bases, and 14 bases lay between the germline ends. The CDR3 is made up of 14 amino acids. CDR3 DNA: TGTGCCAGCAGTCCCTTCCGAGCCCCCAATGAGCAGTTCTTC. Its protein is CASSPFRAPNEQFF.

The chain employs TRBV5-1 and TRBJ2-1; no clear D. The CDR3 totals 14 residues. The germline V and J ends were trimmed by 0 bases and 5 bases, with 9 bases remaining between them. The germline V gene encodes CDR1 SGHRS and CDR2 YFSETQ. Written as DNA, the CDR3 is TGCGCCAGCAGCTTGGGCACAGTAGACAATGAGCAGTTCTTC. It specifies CASSLGTVDNEQFF.

The chain employs TRBV6-5 and TRBJ2-3; D is possibly TRBD2 (5 bases). Germline V gives CDR1 MNHEY, CDR2 SVGAGI. The V and J ends lost 0 bases and 0 bases respectively, with 7 bases between them. The CDR3 has 15 residues. The CDR3 DNA is TGTGCCAGCAGTTACTCTAGCGAGAGCACAGATACGCAGTATTTT. Residues: CASSYSSESTDTQYF.

This clonotype has just a few counts. One end of the junction varies from germline; a read error may be responsible. The chain carries TRBV4-1 and TRBJ2-1, with 8 bases lining up with TRBD2. The CDR3 runs 13 residues. Germline-derived CDR1 and CDR2 are MGHRA and YSYEKL. Here the CDR3 DNA reads TGCGCCAGCAGTCAAGATGGGGGACTAGATCAGTTCTTC. It codes for CASSQDGGLDQFF.

V gene TRBV6-1 combines with J gene TRBJ2-7; D possibly corresponds to TRBD2 (5 bases). Germline V gene lookup returns CDR1 MNHNS and CDR2 SASEGT. V lost 2 bases and J 2 bases, leaving 10 bases between the germline ends. The CDR3 has 14 amino acids. CDR3 loop: CASSESGHPYEQYF. The CDR3 DNA reads TGTGCCAGCAGTGAAAGCGGTCACCCCTACGAGCAGTACTTC.

The V and J genes are TRBV20-1 and TRBJ2-1; D might be TRBD2 (7 bases). The CDR3 totals 17 residues. Trimming took 4 bases from V and 3 from J, leaving 22 bases between them. Germline CDR1 reads DFQATT; CDR2 reads SNEGSKA (reference sequence). CDR3 sequence: CSANLGALRGDYNEQFF. CDR3 DNA: TGCAGTGCTAACCTGGGGGCCCTCCGGGGGGACTACAATGAGCAGTTCTTC.